The 12 T cell receptor beta chains below were found in one sample sequenced in a study of T cells in Graves' hyperthyroidism and ophthalmopathy. Amplified TCR beta CDR3 regions came from RNA transcripts. Using the HTBI primer set, a first-round RT-PCR was run on the TCR CDR3. Via MiXCR, TCRdb re-called the multiplex PCR reads, giving one row per CDR3 protein. The table shows about 360,000 distinct CDR3 sequences, with approximately 12% occurring only once. Sequenced sample: blood. These TCRs come from a man under 40 with Graves' hyperthyroidism that later progressed to Graves' ophthalmopathy.

This clonotype was recorded a few times. This chain uses TRBV2 with TRBJ2-2; D ambiguous. Between the trimmed V and J ends, which lost 7 bases and 0 bases, there was a span of 9 bases. The CDR3 covers 14 residues. The germline gives CDR1 SNHLY, CDR2 FYNNEI. The DNA of the CDR3 is TGTGCCAGCAAGGGAATCGCGAACACCGGGGAGCTGTTTTTT. Its translation is CASKGIANTGELFF.

There are many counts of this clonotype. This chain joins TRBV11-2 and TRBJ2-5; no firm D call. Germline V gene sequence: CDR1 SGHAT, CDR2 FQNNGV. Trimming pared 1 base from V and 1 base from J, leaving 10 bases between. The length of the CDR3 is 15 residues. The CDR3 protein is CASSLVMGPQETQYF. CDR3 DNA: TGTGCCAGCAGCTTAGTTATGGGTCCCCAAGAGACCCAGTACTTC.

The chain recombines TRBV6-1 with TRBJ1-2; 7 bases agree with TRBD1. Germline CDR1 MNHNS, CDR2 SASEGT. Losses at the gene ends were 5 bases for V and 0 bases for J; bases not matched to a gene: 6. This CDR3 is 15 amino acids long. CDR3 amino acids: CASSYQDRPNYGYTF. CDR3 bases: TGTGCCAGCAGTTATCAGGACAGGCCTAACTATGGCTACACCTTC.

The rearrangement links TRBV15 to TRBJ1-6; 8 nucleotides line up with TRBD1. CDR1 is LNHNV and CDR2 is YYDKDF in the germline V gene (reference sequence). V lost 1 base, J lost 0 bases, and 8 bases stayed unmatched. The CDR3 has 19 amino acids. The CDR3 DNA is TGTGCCACCAGCAGAGGCCGGACGGACAGGGACTCCTATAATTCACCCCTCCACTTT. As protein: CATSRGRTDRDSYNSPLHF. The whole variable domain, remainder taken from reference TRBV15 and TRBJ1-6, is DAMVIQNPRYQVTQFGKPVTLSCSQTLNHNVMYWYQQKSSQAPKLLFHYYDKDFNNEADTPDNFQSRRPNTSFCFLDIRSPGLGDTAMYLCATSRGRTDRDSYNSPLHFGNGTRLTVT.

In this sample, this clonotype turned up a few times. This chain links TRBV7-9 with TRBJ2-5; 9 bases fit TRBD2. The germline V gene has CDR1 SEHNR and CDR2 FQNEAQ (reference sequence). V lost 6 bases to trimming and J lost 3 bases; unmatched junction nucleotides: 2. CDR3 size: 13 residues. The CDR3 spells CASRIAGEETQYF. The CDR3 DNA reads TGTGCCAGCAGGATAGCGGGGGAAGAGACCCAGTACTTC.

This clonotype was recorded many times. The chain uses TRBV20-1 and TRBJ2-1; TRBD2 aligns across 7 bases. CDR3 length: 16 residues. Germline CDR1 and CDR2: DFQATT and SNEGSKA (reference sequence). With V trimmed by 0 bases and J by 2 bases, 7 bases remained unmatched. CDR3 bases: TGCAGTGCTAGAGATCTCGGGACTACCCCCTACAATGAGCAGTTCTTC. Encoded protein: CSARDLGTTPYNEQFF.

At least ten counts were recorded for this clonotype. The chain uses TRBV19 and TRBJ1-1, with D maybe TRBD1 (6 bases). Germline loops: CDR1 LNHDA, CDR2 SQIVND (reference sequence). The ends were cut back, 9 bases at V and 6 bases at J, with 26 bases in the middle. The CDR3 is 16 residues long. CDR3: CASSPLDRRLMPEAFF. The CDR3, as DNA: TGTGCCAGCAGTCCCCTCGACAGGCGGTTAATGCCTGAAGCTTTCTTT.

This clonotype has only a few counts. The gene calls are TRBV5-5 and TRBJ1-6; maybe TRBD1 (5 bases). Germline-derived CDR1 and CDR2 are SGHKS and YYEKEE (reference sequence). This CDR3 has 15 amino acids. Deletions cut 1 base from V and 5 bases from J, with 10 bases between. The CDR3 DNA is TGTGCCAGCAGCTTGTGGAGACAGAATAATTCACCCCTCCACTTT. The encoded protein is CASSLWRQNNSPLHF.

This clonotype has more than one count but fewer than ten. V usage is TRBV10-1 and J usage is TRBJ2-1; 9 bases line up with TRBD2. The germline gives CDR1 WNHNN, CDR2 SYGVQD (reference sequence). With V trimmed by 4 bases and J by 4 bases, 5 bases remained unmatched. The CDR3 consists of 15 residues. CDR3 protein: CASSVMRGGYNEQFF. The CDR3, as DNA: TGCGCCAGCAGTGTGATGCGGGGGGGATACAATGAGCAGTTCTTC.

This clonotype was counted ten times or more. The chain joins TRBV6-1 to TRBJ2-7; 9 nucleotides align to TRBD1. CDR1 is MNHNS and CDR2 is SASEGT in the germline V gene. The CDR3 contains 15 residues. J gave up 5 bases and V 3 bases, and 8 bases lay outside the gene matches. Here the CDR3 DNA reads TGTGCCAGCAGTGATTCGACAGGGGGTCGGAACGAGCAGTACTTC. This gives the protein CASSDSTGGRNEQYF.

This chain connects TRBV12-3 or TRBV12-4 to TRBJ1-5; possibly TRBD1 for D (6 bases). The CDR3 spans 16 residues. The V end lost 3 bases, the J end lost 2 bases, and 14 bases lay between the germline ends. For the CDR3, the DNA is TGTGCCAGCAGTTTTTCCTGGTCAGGGGGCAATCAGCCCCAGCATTTT. Its protein is CASSFSWSGGNQPQHF.

This clonotype was seen a few times. The chain links TRBV6-5 to TRBJ2-7; maybe TRBD1 (6 bases). CDR1 is MNHEY and CDR2 is SVGAGI in the germline V gene. V shed 4 bases and J shed 5 bases, with 18 bases lying between them. The CDR3 is made up of 15 amino acids. DNA of the CDR3: TGTGCCAGCAGTTCCATGGACAGATTCGGGGACGAGCAGTACTTC. Residues: CASSSMDRFGDEQYF.